One sample yielded the 3 T cell receptor beta chains listed below, sequenced in a study of identical twins. TCRdb reprocessed the 5' RACE reads with MiXCR, giving one entry per CDR3 protein. Seen here are over 500,000 distinct CDR3 sequences, under 25% observed once, and the top ten hold about 0.99%. These data also formed part of another study, on T cells expressing NK-cell markers.

The sample was CD4+ T cells sorted from blood. These receptors all stem from a woman aged 18-35 years in good health.

The chain joins TRBV20-1 to TRBJ2-3; perhaps TRBD2 as D (5 bases). Germline V gene lookup returns CDR1 DFQATT and CDR2 SNEGSKA (reference sequence). The CDR3 spans 16 residues. Trimming pared 0 bases from V and 1 base from J, leaving 14 bases between. The CDR3 DNA is TGCAGTGCTAGAGATCGAACGCGGGCCGGCACAGATACGCAGTATTTT. Protein product: CSARDRTRAGTDTQYF.

J is TRBJ2-7 and V is TRBV21-1; the DNA was not compared with TRBD1, the D call given in the table. TRBV21-1 is a documented pseudogene. The CDR3 totals 15 residues. In DNA form, the CDR3 reads TGTGCCAGCAGCAAATGGATCGGGGGGCCCTACGAGCAGTACTTC. Translated: CASSKWIGGPYEQYF.

This clonotype was seen many times. This chain connects TRBV7-2 to TRBJ2-5, with a tentative D call TRBD1 (5 bases). CDR1 is SGHTA, CDR2 FQGNSA, per germline. The CDR3 has 15 residues. V lost 5 bases and J lost 4, with 17 bases in between. CDR3 residues: CASSTAGQLLETQYF. CDR3 nucleotides: TGTGCCAGCAGCACCGCCGGACAACTTCTAGAGACCCAGTACTTC.